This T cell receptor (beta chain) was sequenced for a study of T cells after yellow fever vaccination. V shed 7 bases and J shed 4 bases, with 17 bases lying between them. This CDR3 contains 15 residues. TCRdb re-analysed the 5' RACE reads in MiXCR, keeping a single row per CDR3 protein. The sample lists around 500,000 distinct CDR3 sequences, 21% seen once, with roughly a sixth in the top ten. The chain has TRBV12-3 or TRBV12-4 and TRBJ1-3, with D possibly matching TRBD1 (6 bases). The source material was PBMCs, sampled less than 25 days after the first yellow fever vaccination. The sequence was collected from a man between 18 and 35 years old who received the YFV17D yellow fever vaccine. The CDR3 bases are TGTGCCAGCACCACGGGGACACAGCCGGGAAACACCATATATTTT. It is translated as CASTTGTQPGNTIYF.